This T cell receptor (beta chain) comes out of a study of regulatory T cells in long-lasting Graves disease. Library construction for TCR beta used iRepertoire HTBI primers and Arm-PCR of CDR3 regions. TCRdb passed the multiplex PCR reads through MiXCR, listing each CDR3 protein once. Of 600,000 to 850,000 distinct CDR3 sequences listed, about 32% were seen once; the top ten hold around 40%. This clonotype has only a few counts. Its cognate antigen is unknown. Time point in this sample: persistent/refractory GD, antithyroid drugs over 5 years with positive TRAb. Construction of the TCR library relied on RNA isolated from PBMCs. Study results and limitations: When disease was persistent, TRBV28, TRBJ1-2 and TRBJ2-5 were the favored segments.

The CDR3 is made up of 14 amino acids. In germline, CDR1 is LNHDA, CDR2 SQIVND (reference sequence). With 5 bases removed from V and 1 base from J, the gap between germline ends came to 11 bases. The clonotype was recovered from a female donor with Graves disease. The material was peripheral blood mononuclear cells (PBMCs), obtained when the disease was refractory, from a patient treated with antithyroid drugs. The rearrangement links TRBV19 to TRBJ1-1; D gene unclear. As DNA, the CDR3 is TGTGCCAGTAGTCTCCCAGGAGAGAACACTGAAGCTTTCTTT. Translation: CASSLPGENTEAFF.